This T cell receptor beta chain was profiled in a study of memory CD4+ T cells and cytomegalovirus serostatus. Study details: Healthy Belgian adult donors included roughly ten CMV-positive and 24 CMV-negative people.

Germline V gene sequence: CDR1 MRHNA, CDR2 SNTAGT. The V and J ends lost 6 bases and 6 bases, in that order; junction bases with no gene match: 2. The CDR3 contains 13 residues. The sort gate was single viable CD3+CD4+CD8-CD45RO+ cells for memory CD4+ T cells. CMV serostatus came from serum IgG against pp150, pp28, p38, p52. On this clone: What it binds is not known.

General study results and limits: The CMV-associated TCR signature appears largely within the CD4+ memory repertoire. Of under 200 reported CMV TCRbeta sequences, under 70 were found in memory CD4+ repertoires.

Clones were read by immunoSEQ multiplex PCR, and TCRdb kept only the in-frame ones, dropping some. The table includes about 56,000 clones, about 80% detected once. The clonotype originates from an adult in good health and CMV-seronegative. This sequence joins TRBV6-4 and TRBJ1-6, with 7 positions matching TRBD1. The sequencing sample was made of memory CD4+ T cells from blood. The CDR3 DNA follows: TGTGCCAGCAGGGGACAGCCTAATTCACCCCTCCACTTT. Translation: CASRGQPNSPLHF.